This passage covers 3 T cell receptor beta chains from one sample sequenced in a study of blood T cell repertoires in COVID-19. Generated by immunoSEQ multiplex PCR, the TCRdb table keeps only in-frame clones and is missing some. Of fewer than 250,000 clones in the sample, 65% to 85% were seen once. The sample comprised peripheral blood. These receptors were collected from an elderly woman with acute or convalescent COVID-19.

As DNA, the CDR3 is TGCGCCAGCAGCCAATTATCAACCCCGGAGGGTGAAAAACTGTTTTTT. Its translation is CASSQLSTPEGEKLFF. The chain combines TRBV4-1 with TRBJ1-4; D not certain. CDR3 length equals 16 residues. V shed 2 bases and J shed 7 bases, with 17 bases lying between them. Germline CDR1 and CDR2: MGHRA and YSYEKL.

This chain links TRBV4-2 with TRBJ2-7; 8 nucleotides align to TRBD2. CDR1 and CDR2 (germline): LGHNA, YNFKEQ. V lost 0 bases to trimming and J lost 5 bases; unmatched junction nucleotides: 6. CDR3 length: 15 amino acids. The CDR3 region has the DNA TGTGCCAGCAGCCAAGATAGGCGGGAGGTCGACGAGCAGTACTTC. Translating it yields CASSQDRREVDEQYF.

The DNA for the CDR3 is TGCAGTGCTAGTACCAGGGGCTGGGATTCACCCCTCCACTTT. Translating gives CSASTRGWDSPLHF. The J gene is TRBJ1-6, the V gene TRBV20-1; TRBD1 might be the D (6 bases). Germline CDR1 DFQATT, CDR2 SNEGSKA (reference sequence). V lost 3 bases and J 8 bases, leaving 14 bases between the germline ends. CDR3 length: 14 residues.